This T cell receptor (beta chain) was found in a study of blood T cell repertoires in COVID-19. Germline-derived CDR1 and CDR2 are LGHNA and YNFKEQ. This CDR3 contains 15 residues. V lost 4 bases to trimming and J lost 3 bases; unmatched junction nucleotides: 8. TCRdb keeps only in-frame clones here, not all; method: immunoSEQ multiplex PCR. The repertoire holds some 150,000 clones, with 78% as singletons. This TCR was recovered from a woman in her 50s who had recovered from COVID-19. The sample taken for sequencing was PBMCs or T cells enriched from blood (not recorded which). The V and J genes are TRBV4-2 and TRBJ1-2; 7 bases line up with TRBD1. CDR3 sequence reads: CASSRDRDSYYGYTF. DNA for the CDR3: TGTGCCAGCAGCCGAGACCGGGACAGCTACTATGGCTACACCTTC.